This T cell receptor (beta chain) was found in a study of blood T cell repertoires in COVID-19. Across the whole study: The samples span acute and convalescent COVID-19 from the United States, Italy and Spain. T cells, B-cell-depleted T cells, or PBMCs supplied cDNA or gDNA.

In the authors' methods: Estimation of nucleated cell counts was performed using reference gene primer amplification. Profiled with immunoSEQ multiplex PCR; TCRdb holds only in-frame clones, not every one. V, J and clone size derive from that table, while D and trimming were established from the DNA sequence. The sample includes 150,000 to 200,000 clones, approximately 90% of them seen just once. Trimming took off 7 bases at V and 5 bases at J, with 20 bases between the two ends. The germline gives CDR1 LNHDA, CDR2 SQIVND (reference sequence). CDR3 length equals 15 residues. This clone was counted once.

The TCR was taken from a woman between 25 and 40 years old with active or convalescent COVID-19. The chain is built from TRBV19 and TRBJ1-1, with a possible D match to TRBD1 (6 bases). Sequenced input: peripheral blood. CDR3 protein: CASTIRGAGDTEAFF. The CDR3 DNA reads as TGTGCCAGTACGATTCGAGGGGCAGGGGATACTGAAGCTTTCTTT.